The 8 T cell receptor beta chains below all came from one sample that was sequenced in a study of PD-1 blockade in classical Hodgkin lymphoma. Clones were read by immunoSEQ multiplex PCR, and TCRdb kept only the in-frame ones, dropping some. The sample has around 15,000 clones, roughly 84% seen once. After autologous stem cell transplantation all patients relapsed, and prior brentuximab vedotin exposure differed between cohorts. The input for sequencing was peripheral blood mononuclear cells (PBMCs), taken before the second cycle of nivolumab. These receptor sequences come from a human donor with classical Hodgkin lymphoma.

The chain carries TRBV6-6 and TRBJ2-3; no reliable D call. Per the germline V gene, CDR1 is MNHNY and CDR2 is SVGAGI (reference sequence). The ends were cut back, 6 bases at V and 1 base at J, with 14 bases in the middle. The CDR3 runs 15 residues. CDR3 sequence: CASSSVGLGTDTQYF. CDR3 DNA sequence: TGTGCCAGCAGCTCTGTGGGTTTGGGCACAGATACGCAGTATTTT.

The genes are TRBV7-9 and TRBJ2-1; 8 nucleotides line up with TRBD2. The junction had 6 bases not matched to a gene; V was cut back by 3 bases and J by 5 bases. This CDR3 is 15 amino acids long. Germline loops: CDR1 SEHNR, CDR2 FQNEAQ (reference sequence). The CDR3 sequence is CASSFLAGGDNEQFF. DNA of the CDR3: TGTGCCAGCAGCTTCCTCGCGGGGGGCGACAATGAGCAGTTCTTC.

The J gene is TRBJ1-4, the V gene TRBV7-9; D is perhaps TRBD1 (6 bases). Germline CDR1 reads SEHNR; CDR2 reads FQNEAQ (reference sequence). V was shortened by 3 bases and J by 3 bases, with 8 bases between the two germline ends. The CDR3 loop spans 14 amino acids. CDR3 sequence (DNA): TGTGCCAGCAGCTTCGGACAGCCTAATGAAAAACTGTTTTTT. This codes for CASSFGQPNEKLFF.

V is TRBV5-4 and J is TRBJ1-2, with a tentative D call TRBD1 (6 bases). V was shortened by 5 bases and J by 5 bases, with 25 bases between the two germline ends. Looked up from germline, CDR1 is SGHNT and CDR2 is YYREEE (reference sequence). The CDR3 is made up of 17 amino acids. DNA of the CDR3: TGTGCCAGCAGGGAGGGGGGGTTCCTTCCCTTAAGGTATGGCTACACCTTC. Translating gives CASREGGFLPLRYGYTF.

The V gene is TRBV7-8, the J gene TRBJ2-7; 7 nucleotides align to TRBD1. The CDR3 totals 15 residues. Germline V gives CDR1 SGHVS, CDR2 FQNEAQ. After removal of 5 bases from V and 1 base from J, the junction contained 8 bases not matched to a gene. The CDR3 loop is CASSGRQGASYEQYF. Here the CDR3 DNA reads TGTGCCAGCAGCGGGCGACAGGGTGCTTCCTACGAGCAGTACTTC.

The gene calls are TRBV5-1 and TRBJ1-6; 8 positions agree with TRBD1. The CDR3 extends over 15 amino acids. The V gene's germline CDR1 is SGHRS and CDR2 YFSETQ. The V segment lost 0 bases and the J segment 9 bases; nucleotides outside the gene matches: 5. The CDR3 here is CASSLAGQGRSPLHF. For the CDR3, the DNA is TGCGCCAGCAGCTTGGCAGGACAGGGTCGTTCACCCCTCCACTTT.

This clone turned up a few times. V and J are TRBV7-2 and TRBJ2-7; 11 bases fit TRBD2. CDR1 and CDR2 (germline): SGHTA, FQGNSA. The trim removed 6 bases at V and 4 bases at J, leaving 5 bases unmatched. CDR3 length: 14 residues. The CDR3 DNA sequence: TGTGCCAGCAGGTCCGGGACTAGCGGTTACGAGCAGTACTTC. Translation gives CASRSGTSGYEQYF.

The J gene is TRBJ2-3, the V gene TRBV28; D could derive from TRBD1 or TRBD2 (6 bases each). Trimming cost V 6 bases and J 3 bases, with 13 bases left between them. The germline CDR1 and CDR2 sequences are MDHEN and SYDVKM. CDR3 length equals 14 residues. The CDR3 coding sequence is TGTGCCAGCAGGGAAAGGGGGGCGACAGATACGCAGTATTTT. Residues: CASRERGATDTQYF.